Shown below are 2 T cell receptor beta chains from a single sample sequenced in a study of shared clonotypes between healthy human individuals. TCRdb's table, derived via immunoSEQ multiplex PCR, lists solely in-frame clones and lacks some. The table has roughly 550,000 clones, roughly 95% seen once. Selected positively for CCR7 and CD45RO-negative, naive CD8 cells excluded terminally differentiated effector memory CD45RA+ cells. Sample: naive CD8+ T cells sorted from blood. These receptors were taken from a woman in her thirties in good health.

The gene calls are TRBV28 and TRBJ2-7; D unclear. CDR3 size: 14 residues. V was clipped by 3 bases and J by 0 bases, with 9 bases between them. CDR1 is MDHEN, CDR2 SYDVKM, per germline. The CDR3 here is CASSFFGNSYEQYF. The CDR3 DNA reads TGTGCCAGCAGTTTTTTCGGAAACTCCTACGAGCAGTACTTC.

The CDR3, as DNA: TGCGCCAGCAGCTCCTGGACAGGAGCCTCCTACGAGCAGTACTTC. Protein product: CASSSWTGASYEQYF. V and J are TRBV5-1 and TRBJ2-7; 7 bases align to TRBD1. CDR1 is SGHRS, CDR2 YFSETQ, per germline. The CDR3 length is 15 residues. J was trimmed by 0 bases and V by 3 bases; bases with no gene match: 6.